One and the same sample provided the 6 T cell receptor beta chains below, sequenced in a study of Graves' ophthalmopathy and Graves' hyperthyroidism. Transcripts of RNA were the source for amplifying TCR beta CDR3 regions. In the first round, RT-PCR was carried out with HTBI primers, and a multiplex PCR formed the second round. Each CDR3 protein gets one entry after TCRdb re-called the multiplex PCR reads with MiXCR. The sample carries 200,000 to 250,000 distinct CDR3 sequences, 20% to 25% recorded once. The specimen was peripheral blood. The receptor set was obtained from a woman aged 50 to 60 with Graves' ophthalmopathy.

This clonotype appeared many times. A single base separates this from a much larger clone, so it may be a read error. The rearrangement links TRBV12-3 or TRBV12-4 to TRBJ1-5; 7 nucleotides align to TRBD1. Trimming removed 7 bases from V and 1 base from J; junction bases left unmatched: 4. There are 14 residues in the CDR3. CDR3 DNA: TGTGCCAGCACCCGACAGGGAAGCAATCAGCCCCAGCATTTT. This encodes CASTRQGSNQPQHF.

This sequence joins TRBV6-2 or TRBV6-3 and TRBJ1-1; D is undetermined. Germline lookup yields CDR1 MNHEY and CDR2 SVGEGT. V dropped 4 bases and J dropped 7 bases, with 7 bases sitting between them. The CDR3 runs to 11 residues. Written as DNA, the CDR3 is TGTGCCAGCAGTTTCATTGGTGAAGCTTTCTTT. This codes for CASSFIGEAFF.

This clonotype has at least ten counts. The chain uses TRBV19 and TRBJ1-1; 9 bases line up with TRBD1. The CDR3 totals 13 residues. V lost 8 bases and J lost 3; bases outside the gene matches: 4. Germline V CDR1 and CDR2: LNHDA, SQIVND (reference sequence). The CDR3 sequence is CASGTGRDTEAFF. As DNA, the CDR3 is TGTGCCAGTGGGACAGGGAGGGACACTGAAGCTTTCTTT.

This clonotype occurred many times. The rearrangement links TRBV30 to TRBJ1-1, with D unclear. The germline CDR1 and CDR2 sequences are GTSNPN and SVGIG (reference sequence). The V end was cut by 5 bases, the J end by 1 base, with 8 bases between. The CDR3 totals 12 residues. The CDR3: CAWGNWNTEAFF. The CDR3 region has the DNA TGTGCCTGGGGAAACTGGAACACTGAAGCTTTCTTT.

This clonotype was observed many times. The J gene is TRBJ2-5, the V gene TRBV20-1, with TRBD2 as a possible D gene (5 bases). The CDR3 length is 12 residues. CDR1 DFQATT and CDR2 SNEGSKA come from the germline V gene (reference sequence). Trimming removed 3 bases from V and 5 bases from J, with 10 bases in between. CDR3 loop: CSARSLEETQYF. The CDR3 DNA follows: TGCAGTGCTAGGTCACTAGAGGAGACCCAGTACTTC.

This clonotype was seen ten or more times. This rearrangement joins TRBV18 to TRBJ1-2, with D hard to call. CDR1 is KGHSH and CDR2 is LQKENI in the germline V gene. Between the trimmed V and J ends, which lost 1 base and 3 bases, there was a span of 18 bases. The CDR3 spans 17 residues. This chain's CDR3 is CASSPRSRALLDYGYTF. The DNA for the CDR3 is TGTGCCAGCTCACCACGTTCGCGGGCCCTACTCGACTATGGCTACACCTTC.